Presented here are 15 T cell receptor beta chains from one specimen sequenced in a study of blood T cells in healthy people across ages. Through a sample-barcoded 5' primer and a J-beta primer mix, a second PCR was run for roughly 6 to 11 cycles. TCRdb re-called the 5' RACE reads through MiXCR, storing one row per CDR3 protein. The sample lists over 500,000 distinct CDR3 sequences, about 26% seen once, with approximately 3.3% in the top ten. This same sample was also taken into another study, of T cells of mothers and their children.

Sequences were obtained from blood. These receptors were collected from a boy between 2 and 15 years old in good health.

The chain carries TRBV13 and TRBJ2-7; no definite D call. Germline V gene lookup returns CDR1 PRHDT and CDR2 FYEKMQ (reference sequence). CDR3 length equals 11 residues. V lost 5 bases to trimming and J lost 7 bases, with 9 bases between them. DNA for the CDR3: TGTGCCAGCAGCATGTCGGGTGAGCAGTACTTC. Its translation is CASSMSGEQYF.

This clonotype has more than one count but fewer than ten. This chain connects TRBV9 to TRBJ1-2, with D unclear. V was pared by 0 bases and J by 6 bases, with 9 bases between. This CDR3 is 13 amino acids long. Germline assignment: CDR1 SGDLS and CDR2 YYNGEE. CDR3 region: CASSVEGNNGYTF. The CDR3 DNA sequence: TGTGCCAGCAGCGTAGAAGGGAATAATGGCTACACCTTC. Using reference TRBV9 and TRBJ1-2 for the parts outside the CDR3, the full variable domain is DSGVTQTPKHLITATGQRVTLRCSPRSGDLSVYWYQQSLDQGLQFLIQYYNGEERAKGNILERFSAQQFPDLHSELNLSSLELGDSALYFCASSVEGNNGYTFGSGTRLTVV.

This clonotype has more than one count but fewer than ten. CDR3 nucleotide sequence: TGTGCCAGCAGTTACTCGAGTTACCAGGGAAATTCACCCCTCCACTTT. Its translation is CASSYSSYQGNSPLHF. This sequence joins TRBV6-5 and TRBJ1-6; a possible D gene is TRBD1 (5 bases). Germline-derived CDR1 and CDR2 are MNHEY and SVGAGI. The CDR3 is 16 residues long. Trimming removed 0 bases from V and 7 bases from J, with 13 bases in between.

Sample share makes this clonotype medium-sized. At one boundary the junction diverges from the germline segment, which might be a read error. The chain combines TRBV20-1 with TRBJ1-1, with D hard to call. The CDR3 extends over 11 amino acids. Per germline, CDR1 DFQATT and CDR2 SNEGSKA (reference sequence). CDR3 amino acids: CSARVNTEAFF. Written as DNA, the CDR3 is TGCAGTGCTAGAGTGAATACTGAAGCTTTCTTT.

The chain employs TRBV20-1 and TRBJ2-5; 7 bases agree with TRBD1. Losses at the gene ends were 5 bases for V and 3 bases for J; bases not matched to a gene: 6. The CDR3 runs to 13 residues. Germline V CDR1 and CDR2: DFQATT, SNEGSKA (reference sequence). The CDR3 DNA sequence: TGCAGTGCTTACACAGGGGTGGAAGAGACCCAGTACTTC. This translates into CSAYTGVEETQYF.

This sequence joins TRBV27 and TRBJ2-5; the D gene is possibly TRBD1 (5 bases). This CDR3 contains 11 residues. V was shortened by 8 bases and J by 5 bases, with 9 bases between the two germline ends. CDR1 is MNHEY and CDR2 is SMNVEV in the germline V gene (reference sequence). Here the CDR3 reads CASGAGETQYF. The CDR3 nucleotides read TGTGCCAGCGGGGCAGGGGAGACCCAGTACTTC.

V usage is TRBV6-1 and J usage is TRBJ2-5, with TRBD2 matching over 10 bases. The J call may be wrong; the DNA end is better matched by TRBJ2-1. This CDR3 has 15 residues. Germline V gene lookup returns CDR1 MNHNS and CDR2 SASEGT. CDR3 loop: CASPPPSGSYNEQFF. The CDR3 coding sequence is TGTGCCAGTCCCCCTCCTAGCGGGAGCTACAATGAGCAGTTCTTC.

The genes are TRBV7-6 and TRBJ2-7, with TRBD2 as a possible D gene (5 bases). The CDR3 is 14 residues long. V was clipped by 1 base and J by 3 bases, with 10 bases between them. Germline V gene sequence: CDR1 SGHVS, CDR2 FNYEAQ. The CDR3 sequence is CASSLDRGFYEQYF. In DNA form, the CDR3 reads TGTGCCAGCAGCTTAGATAGAGGGTTCTACGAGCAGTACTTC.

This clonotype was detected a few times. The chain is built from TRBV5-5 and TRBJ1-5, with 7 positions matching TRBD1. There are 16 residues in the CDR3. J was trimmed by 6 bases and V by 3 bases; bases with no gene match: 12. CDR1 SGHKS and CDR2 YYEKEE come from the germline V gene (reference sequence). CDR3 sequence reads: CASSSSPQTGLQPQHF. CDR3 nucleotides: TGTGCCAGCAGCTCCTCTCCCCAGACAGGGCTTCAGCCCCAGCATTTT.

The chain uses TRBV20-1 and TRBJ2-3; D could derive from TRBD1 or TRBD2 (5 bases each). Germline V gene data show CDR1 as DFQATT and CDR2 as SNEGSKA (reference sequence). The CDR3 runs to 12 residues. The V gene lost 7 bases and the J gene lost 5 bases, with 13 bases spanning the gap. In nucleotides, the CDR3 is TGCAGTGGCAGGGCTGGGGGAGATACGCAGTATTTT. It codes for CSGRAGGDTQYF.

The chain employs TRBV7-2 and TRBJ2-3; TRBD2 matches 10 bases. CDR1 and CDR2 (germline): SGHTA, FQGNSA. Germline trimming cut 1 base from V and 8 bases from J; bases unmatched to any gene: 9. The CDR3 is made up of 16 amino acids. For the CDR3, the DNA is TGTGCCAGCAGCTTAGAGGTTCTCCTAGCGGGAGTTACGCAGTATTTT. Translation gives CASSLEVLLAGVTQYF. The whole variable domain, filled in from reference TRBV7-2 and TRBJ2-3, reads GAGVSQSPSNKVTEKGKDVELRCDPISGHTALYWYRQSLGQGLEFLIYFQGNSAPDKSGLPSDRFSAERTGGSVSTLTIQRTQQEDSAVYLCASSLEVLLAGVTQYFGPGTRLTVL.

This chain links TRBV2 with TRBJ2-3; 9 nucleotides line up with TRBD2. V trimming: 4 bases; J trimming: 2 bases; junction bases outside the gene matches: 7. CDR3 length: 16 residues. Germline CDR1 is SNHLY and CDR2 is FYNNEI. The CDR3 reads CASSGGAGGYTDTQYF. CDR3 bases: TGTGCCAGCAGTGGCGGAGCGGGGGGTTACACAGATACGCAGTATTTT. The full variable domain, in which reference TRBV2 and TRBJ2-3 provide the parts outside the CDR3, is EPEVTQTPSHQVTQMGQEVILRCVPISNHLYFYWYRQILGQKVEFLVSFYNNEISEKSEIFDDQFSVERPDGSNFTLKIRSTKLEDSAMYFCASSGGAGGYTDTQYFGPGTRLTVL.

On this clonotype: At one end, the junction sequence differs from germline, possibly due to a read error. The V gene is TRBV10-3, the J gene TRBJ2-5; 7 nucleotides line up with TRBD2. Near its end, the DNA agrees better with TRBJ2-1, so the J call may be wrong. The CDR3 covers 16 residues. The germline CDR1 and CDR2 sequences are ENHRY and SYGVKD. This CDR3 is CAISEGEGQINNEQFF. CDR3 in DNA: TGTGCCATCAGTGAGGGGGAGGGGCAAATCAACAATGAACAGTTCTTC.

The CDR3 spells CASSPSSDATQYF. The CDR3 bases are TGTGCCAGCAGCCCTTCTAGCGATGCGACCCAGTACTTC. This chain links TRBV3-1 with TRBJ2-5, with D possibly TRBD2 on 6 matching bases. The CDR3 has 13 residues. V lost 4 bases and J 7 bases, leaving 13 bases between the germline ends. CDR1 and CDR2 (germline): LGHDT, YNNKEL (reference sequence).

The chain has TRBV15 and TRBJ1-6; no reliable D call. Trimming removed 1 base at V and 9 bases at J, with 13 bases between. The CDR3 has 15 amino acids. Germline loops: CDR1 LNHNV, CDR2 YYDKDF (reference sequence). The CDR3 DNA sequence: TGTGCCACCAGCAGAGTGCAGGATCCTACTTCACCCCTCCACTTT. Residues: CATSRVQDPTSPLHF.